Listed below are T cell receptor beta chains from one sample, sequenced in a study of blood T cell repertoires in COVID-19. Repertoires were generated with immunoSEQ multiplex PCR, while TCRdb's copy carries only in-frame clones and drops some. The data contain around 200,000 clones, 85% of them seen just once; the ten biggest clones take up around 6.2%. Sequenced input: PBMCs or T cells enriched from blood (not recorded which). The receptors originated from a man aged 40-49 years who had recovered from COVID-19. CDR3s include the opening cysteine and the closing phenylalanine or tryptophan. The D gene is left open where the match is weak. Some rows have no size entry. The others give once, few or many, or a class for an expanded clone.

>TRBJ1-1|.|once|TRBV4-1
CASSQAAADEAFF
TGCGCCAGCAGCCAAGCTGCGGCAGATGAAGCTTTCTTT
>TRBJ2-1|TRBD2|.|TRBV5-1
CASSLEVAGGIYEQFF
TGCGCCAGCAGCTTGGAGGTAGCGGGAGGAATCTATGAGCAGTTCTTC
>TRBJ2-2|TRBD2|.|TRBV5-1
CASSFGGTSGTGELFF
TGCGCCAGCAGCTTCGGAGGGACTAGCGGCACCGGGGAGCTGTTTTTT
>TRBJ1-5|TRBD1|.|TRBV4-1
CASSQDTDRDNQPQHF
TGCGCCAGCAGCCAAGATACCGACAGGGATAATCAGCCCCAGCATTTT
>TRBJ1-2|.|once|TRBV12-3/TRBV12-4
CASSFGGLGGYTF
TGTGCCAGCAGTTTCGGCGGGTTAGGTGGCTACACCTTC
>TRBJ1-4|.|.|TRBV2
CASSESEAANEKLFF
TGTGCCAGCAGTGAATCGGAGGCAGCTAATGAAAAACTGTTTTTT
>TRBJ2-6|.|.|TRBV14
CASSHPRSSSGANVLTF
TGTGCCAGCAGCCACCCGAGATCTAGCTCTGGGGCCAACGTCCTGACTTTC
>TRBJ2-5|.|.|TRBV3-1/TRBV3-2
CASSPGGGSQYF
TGTGCCAGCAGCCCAGGTGGTGGGTCCCAGTACTTC
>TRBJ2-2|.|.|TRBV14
CASSQEGIRDTGELFF
TGTGCCAGCAGCCAAGAAGGTATCAGGGACACCGGGGAGCTGTTTTTT
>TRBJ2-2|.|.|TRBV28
CASIWGRNTGELFF
TGTGCCAGTATCTGGGGGCGAAACACCGGGGAGCTGTTTTTT
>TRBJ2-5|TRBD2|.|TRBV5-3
CARSLASGRETQYF
TGTGCCAGAAGCTTGGCTAGCGGGAGAGAGACCCAGTACTTC
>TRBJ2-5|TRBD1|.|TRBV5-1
CASSHGTVLYQETQYF
TGCGCCAGCAGCCACGGGACAGTACTCTACCAAGAGACCCAGTACTTC
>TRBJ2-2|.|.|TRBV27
CASRLRGTGELFF
TGTGCCAGCAGGTTACGAGGAACCGGGGAGCTGTTTTTT
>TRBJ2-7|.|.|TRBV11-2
CASSLAGATYEQYF
TGTGCCAGCAGCTTGGCAGGGGCTACCTACGAGCAGTACTTC
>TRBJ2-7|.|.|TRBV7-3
CASSPGAGSYEQYF
TGTGCCAGCAGCCCAGGGGCAGGGTCCTACGAGCAGTACTTC
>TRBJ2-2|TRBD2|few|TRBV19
CASSPREGAAGELFF
TGTGCCAGTAGTCCCCGGGAGGGTGCCGCCGGGGAGCTGTTTTTT
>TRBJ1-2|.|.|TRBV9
CASSGPTGGVGYTF
TGTGCCAGCAGCGGCCCGACAGGCGGTGTTGGCTACACCTTC
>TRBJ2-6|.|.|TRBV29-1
CSVKGAGAGSGANVLTF
TGCAGCGTGAAAGGTGCAGGGGCTGGGTCTGGGGCCAACGTCCTGACTTTC
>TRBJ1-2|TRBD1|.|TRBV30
CAGGLQGLGYTF
TGTGCCGGCGGTTTACAGGGGCTGGGCTACACCTTC
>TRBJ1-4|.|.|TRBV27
CASSLFRGNEKLFF
TGTGCCAGCAGTTTATTTCGGGGTAATGAAAAACTGTTTTTT
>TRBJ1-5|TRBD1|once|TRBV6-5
CASSSDRASNQPQHF
TGTGCCAGCAGCTCTGACAGGGCTAGCAATCAGCCCCAGCATTTT
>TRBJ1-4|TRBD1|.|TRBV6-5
CASSYSSAGGSEKLFF
TGTGCCAGCAGTTACTCGAGTGCAGGGGGCAGTGAAAAACTGTTTTTT
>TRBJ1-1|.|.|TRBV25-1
CASSALGAPNTEAFF
TGTGCCAGCAGTGCATTAGGGGCCCCGAACACTGAAGCTTTCTTT
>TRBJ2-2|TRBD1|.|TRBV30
CAWRGGQGDTGELFF
TGTGCCTGGAGGGGAGGACAGGGAGACACCGGGGAGCTGTTTTTT
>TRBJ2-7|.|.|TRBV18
CASSPPTVYEQYF
TGTGCCAGCTCACCACCGACAGTCTACGAGCAGTACTTC
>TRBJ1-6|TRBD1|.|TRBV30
CAWRGESGTGYGPLHF
TGTGCCTGGAGAGGGGAGTCCGGGACAGGGTATGGACCCCTCCACTTT
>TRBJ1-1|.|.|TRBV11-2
CASSRRAGVPNTEAFF
TGTGCCAGCAGCCGCCGGGCAGGGGTACCGAACACTGAAGCTTTCTTT
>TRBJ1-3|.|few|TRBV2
CASREDFGNTIYF
TGTGCCAGCAGAGAAGACTTTGGAAACACCATATATTTT
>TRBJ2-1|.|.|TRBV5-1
CASNEVSGSDEQFF
TGCGCCAGCAACGAGGTCTCGGGATCGGATGAGCAGTTCTTC
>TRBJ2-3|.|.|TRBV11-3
CASRAGATFGTDTQYF
TGTGCCAGCAGGGCGGGGGCGACGTTTGGCACAGATACGCAGTATTTT
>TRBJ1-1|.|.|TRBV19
CASRNAGLEAFF
TGTGCCAGTAGAAATGCGGGGCTGGAAGCTTTCTTT
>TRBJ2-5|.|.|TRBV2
CASRIGETQYF
TGTGCCAGCAGGATCGGGGAGACCCAGTACTTC
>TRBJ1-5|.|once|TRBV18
CASSPLRFSNQPQHF
TGTGCCAGCTCACCACTCAGGTTTAGCAATCAGCCCCAGCATTTT
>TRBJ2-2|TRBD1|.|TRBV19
CASSATGIGELFF
TGTGCCAGTAGTGCGACAGGGATCGGGGAGCTGTTTTTT
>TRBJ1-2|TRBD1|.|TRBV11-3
CASSLLQGNGYTF
TGTGCCAGCAGCTTACTACAGGGGAATGGCTACACCTTC
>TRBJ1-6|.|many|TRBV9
CASSVGLGTYNSPLHF
TGTGCCAGCAGCGTTGGACTGGGGACATATAATTCACCCCTCCACTTT
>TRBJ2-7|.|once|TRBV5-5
CASSWTALSYEQYF
TGTGCCAGCAGCTGGACAGCCCTATCCTACGAGCAGTACTTC
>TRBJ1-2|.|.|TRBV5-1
CASSLEPTGRGFNYGYTF
TGCGCCAGCAGCTTGGAACCGACAGGCAGGGGATTTAACTATGGCTACACCTTC
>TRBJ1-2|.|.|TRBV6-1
CASSAAELTLDDYGYTF
TGTGCCAGCAGTGCGGCGGAGCTCACCCTCGATGACTATGGCTACACCTTC
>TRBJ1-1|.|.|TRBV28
CASSLGLSYNTEAFF
TGTGCCAGCAGTTTAGGACTGAGCTATAACACTGAAGCTTTCTTT
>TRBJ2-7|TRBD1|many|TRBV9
CASTAGTGVGEQYF
TGTGCCAGCACCGCCGGGACAGGGGTGGGAGAGCAGTACTTC
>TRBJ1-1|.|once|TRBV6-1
CATLDSNTEAFF
TGTGCCACTTTGGACAGTAACACTGAAGCTTTCTTT
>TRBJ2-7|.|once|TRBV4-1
CASSQGPYEQYF
TGCGCCAGCAGCCAGGGGCCGTACGAGCAGTACTTC
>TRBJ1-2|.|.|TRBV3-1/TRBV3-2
CASSQGATLANYGYTF
TGTGCCAGCAGCCAGGGGGCTACCCTAGCTAACTATGGCTACACCTTC
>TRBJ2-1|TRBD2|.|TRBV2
CARGAGGQIEQFF
TGTGCCAGGGGAGCGGGGGGGCAGATTGAGCAGTTCTTC
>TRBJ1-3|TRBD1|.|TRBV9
CASSHGTGVESSGNTIYF
TGTGCCAGCAGCCATGGGACAGGGGTCGAGAGCTCTGGAAACACCATATATTTT
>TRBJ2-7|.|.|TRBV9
CASSVGTGLFYEQYF
TGTGCCAGCAGCGTAGGTACAGGTTTATTCTACGAGCAGTACTTC
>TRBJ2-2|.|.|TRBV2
CASSRKGYTGELFF
TGTGCCAGCAGTCGTAAGGGGTACACCGGGGAGCTGTTTTTT
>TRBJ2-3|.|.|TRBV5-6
CASSLDWGESSADTQYF
TGTGCCAGCAGCTTGGACTGGGGGGAGTCAAGTGCAGATACGCAGTATTTT
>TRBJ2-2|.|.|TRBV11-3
CASSFRGNTGELFF
TGTGCCAGCAGCTTCAGGGGGAACACCGGGGAGCTGTTTTTT
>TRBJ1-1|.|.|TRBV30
CAWSVRGRTEAFF
TGTGCCTGGAGTGTACGCGGCCGGACTGAAGCTTTCTTT